The sequence of this TCR beta chain was determined in a study of CD8 T cells in ankylosing spondylitis. Study outcomes and limitations: As reported, disease-linked clones showed significant enrichment in matched ankylosing spondylitis synovial fluid. What seemed typical of ankylosing spondylitis blood was a TCR beta motif built from 7 or 8 highly homologous variants. Those disease-linked clones were CD8+; they were also relatively rare in peripheral blood.

Using its own MiXCR run on the 5' RACE reads, TCRdb lists one record per CDR3 protein. Of around 280,000 distinct CDR3 sequences in the sample, roughly 20% were seen once. The CDR3 is made up of 16 amino acids. The germline V and J ends were trimmed by 3 bases and 0 bases, with 12 bases remaining between them. This clonotype was seen a handful of times. Its antigen is not known. The chain links TRBV12-3 or TRBV12-4 to TRBJ1-5; D is uncertain. The receptor's source is a male donor with ankylosing spondylitis or in good health (not recorded which). The sequencing input was blood, either unsorted or a sorted T cell fraction (not recorded which). The CDR3 loop reads CASSLGGDPSNQPQHF. The CDR3, as DNA: TGTGCCAGCAGTTTGGGCGGGGATCCTAGCAATCAGCCCCAGCATTTT.